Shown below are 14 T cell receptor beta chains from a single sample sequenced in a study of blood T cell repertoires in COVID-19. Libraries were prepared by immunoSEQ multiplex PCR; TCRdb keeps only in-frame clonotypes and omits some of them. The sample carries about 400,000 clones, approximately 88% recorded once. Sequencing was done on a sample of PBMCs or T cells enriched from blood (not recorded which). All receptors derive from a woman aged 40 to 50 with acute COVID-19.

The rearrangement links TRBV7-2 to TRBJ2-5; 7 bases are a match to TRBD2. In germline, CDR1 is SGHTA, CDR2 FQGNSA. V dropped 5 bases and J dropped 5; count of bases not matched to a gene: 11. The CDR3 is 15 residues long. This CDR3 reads CASSARLAGGETQYF. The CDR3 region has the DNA TGTGCCAGCAGCGCCCGACTAGCCGGGGGGGAGACCCAGTACTTC.

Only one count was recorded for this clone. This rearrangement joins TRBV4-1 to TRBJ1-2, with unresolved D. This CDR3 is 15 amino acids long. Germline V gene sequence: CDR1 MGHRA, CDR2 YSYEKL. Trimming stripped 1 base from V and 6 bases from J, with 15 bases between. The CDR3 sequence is CASSQAWEGGHGYTF. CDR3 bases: TGCGCCAGCAGCCAAGCATGGGAGGGAGGTCATGGCTACACCTTC.

CDR3 sequence (DNA): TGTGCCATCAGTGAGCCAAAACAGGAGTACTATGGCTACACCTTC. It yields the protein CAISEPKQEYYGYTF. The chain links TRBV10-3 to TRBJ1-2, with TRBD1 as a possible D gene (5 bases). In germline, CDR1 is ENHRY, CDR2 SYGVKD. This CDR3 spans 15 amino acids. Trimming removed 2 bases at V and 3 bases at J, with 13 bases between.

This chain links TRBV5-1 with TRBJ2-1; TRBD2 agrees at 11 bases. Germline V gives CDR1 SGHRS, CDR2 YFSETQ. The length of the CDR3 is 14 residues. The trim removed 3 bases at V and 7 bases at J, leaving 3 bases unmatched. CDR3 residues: CASSSGLAGNEQFF. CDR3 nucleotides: TGCGCCAGCAGCTCCGGACTAGCGGGTAATGAGCAGTTCTTC.

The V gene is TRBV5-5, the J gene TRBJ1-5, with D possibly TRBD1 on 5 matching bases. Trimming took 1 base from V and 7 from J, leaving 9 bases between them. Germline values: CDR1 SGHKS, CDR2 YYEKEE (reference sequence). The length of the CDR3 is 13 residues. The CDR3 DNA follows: TGTGCCAGCAGCTTGAAGGGGAGGCAGCCCCAGCATTTT. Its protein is CASSLKGRQPQHF.

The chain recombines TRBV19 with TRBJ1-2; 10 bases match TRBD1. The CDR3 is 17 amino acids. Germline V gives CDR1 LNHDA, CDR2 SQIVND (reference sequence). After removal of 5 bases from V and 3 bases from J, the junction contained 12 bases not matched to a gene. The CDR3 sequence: CASSAQILGTGDYGYTF. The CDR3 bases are TGTGCCAGTAGTGCGCAGATTCTCGGGACAGGGGACTATGGCTACACCTTC.

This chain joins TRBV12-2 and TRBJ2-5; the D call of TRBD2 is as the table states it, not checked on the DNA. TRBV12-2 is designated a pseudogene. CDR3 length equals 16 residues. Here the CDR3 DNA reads TGTGCAAGTCGCTTAGCGCGGTGGAGGGGCCGAGAGACCCAGTACTTC. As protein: CASRLARWRGRETQYF.

CDR3 in DNA: TGTGCCAGCAGCGTCGGGGGCACTGAAGCTTTCTTT. It specifies CASSVGGTEAFF. The chain joins TRBV13 to TRBJ1-1; TRBD1 might be the D (5 bases). The CDR3 is 12 residues long. Trimming removed 5 bases from V and 4 bases from J, with 8 bases in between. From germline, CDR1 is PRHDT and CDR2 FYEKMQ (reference sequence).

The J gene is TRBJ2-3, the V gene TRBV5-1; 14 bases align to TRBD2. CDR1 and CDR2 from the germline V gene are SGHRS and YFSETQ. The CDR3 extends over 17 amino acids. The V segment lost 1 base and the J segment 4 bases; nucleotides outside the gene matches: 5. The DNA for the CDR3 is TGCGCCAGCAGCTTGAGTATGACTAGCGGGGGGGCAGATACGCAGTATTTT. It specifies CASSLSMTSGGADTQYF.

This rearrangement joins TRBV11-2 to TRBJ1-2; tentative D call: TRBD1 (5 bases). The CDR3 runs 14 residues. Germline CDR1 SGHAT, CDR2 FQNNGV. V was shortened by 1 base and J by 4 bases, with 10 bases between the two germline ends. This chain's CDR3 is CASSLGRGSYGYTF. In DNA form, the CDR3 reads TGTGCCAGCAGCTTAGGTCGGGGGAGCTATGGCTACACCTTC.

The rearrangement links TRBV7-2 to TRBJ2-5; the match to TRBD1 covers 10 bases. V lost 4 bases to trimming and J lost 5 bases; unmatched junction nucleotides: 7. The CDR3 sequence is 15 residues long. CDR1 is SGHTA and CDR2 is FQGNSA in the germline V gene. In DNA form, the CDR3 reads TGTGCCAGCAGCTCCCTAGGGACAGGGGCGGAGACCCAGTACTTC. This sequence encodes CASSSLGTGAETQYF.

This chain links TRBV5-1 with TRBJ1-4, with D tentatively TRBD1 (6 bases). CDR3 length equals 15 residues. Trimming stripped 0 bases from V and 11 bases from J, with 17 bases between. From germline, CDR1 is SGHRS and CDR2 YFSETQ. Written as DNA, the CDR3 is TGCGCCAGCAGCTTGGGGACAGACCAAAACAGCAAACTGTTTTTT. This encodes CASSLGTDQNSKLFF.

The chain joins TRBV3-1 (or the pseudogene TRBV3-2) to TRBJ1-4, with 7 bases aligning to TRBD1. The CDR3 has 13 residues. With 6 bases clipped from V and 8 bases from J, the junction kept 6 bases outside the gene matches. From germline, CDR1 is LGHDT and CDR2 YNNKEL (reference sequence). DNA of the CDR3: TGTGCCAGCAGACAGGGGTCCAGCGAAAAACTGTTTTTT. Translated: CASRQGSSEKLFF.

DNA for the CDR3: TGCGCCAGCAGCTCCTCCACAGGGTCTTATGGCTACACCTTC. This encodes CASSSSTGSYGYTF. The V gene is TRBV5-1, the J gene TRBJ1-2; maybe TRBD1 (6 bases). V lost 3 bases and J 5 bases, leaving 14 bases between the germline ends. This CDR3 has 14 residues. Germline CDR1 SGHRS, CDR2 YFSETQ.